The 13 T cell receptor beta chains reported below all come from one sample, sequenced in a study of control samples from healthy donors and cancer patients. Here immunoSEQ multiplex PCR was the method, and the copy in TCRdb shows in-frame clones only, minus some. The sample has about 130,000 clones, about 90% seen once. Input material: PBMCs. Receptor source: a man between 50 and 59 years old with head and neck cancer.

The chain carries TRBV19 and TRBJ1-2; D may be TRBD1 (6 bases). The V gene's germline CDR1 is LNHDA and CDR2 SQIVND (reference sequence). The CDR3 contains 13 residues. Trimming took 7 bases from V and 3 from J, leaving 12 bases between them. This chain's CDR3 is CASTPGHHYGYTF. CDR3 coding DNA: TGTGCCAGTACCCCGGGACATCACTATGGCTACACCTTC.

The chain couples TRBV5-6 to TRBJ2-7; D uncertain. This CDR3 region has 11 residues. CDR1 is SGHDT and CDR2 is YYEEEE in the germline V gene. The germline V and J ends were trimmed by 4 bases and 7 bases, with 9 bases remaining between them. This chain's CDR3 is CASSGAREQYF. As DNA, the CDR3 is TGTGCCAGCAGCGGCGCGAGGGAGCAGTACTTC. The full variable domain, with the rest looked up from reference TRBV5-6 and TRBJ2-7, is DAGVTQSPTHLIKTRGQQVTLRCSPKSGHDTVSWYQQALGQGPQFIFQYYEEEERQRGNFPDRFSGHQFPNYSSELNVNALLLGDSALYLCASSGAREQYFGPGTRLTVT.

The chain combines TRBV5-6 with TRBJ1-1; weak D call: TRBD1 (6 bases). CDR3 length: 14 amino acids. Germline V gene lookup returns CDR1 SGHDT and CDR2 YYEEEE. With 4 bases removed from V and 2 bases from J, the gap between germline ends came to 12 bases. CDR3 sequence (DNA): TGTGCCAGCAGCATTACGGGACAAAACACTGAAGCTTTCTTT. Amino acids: CASSITGQNTEAFF.

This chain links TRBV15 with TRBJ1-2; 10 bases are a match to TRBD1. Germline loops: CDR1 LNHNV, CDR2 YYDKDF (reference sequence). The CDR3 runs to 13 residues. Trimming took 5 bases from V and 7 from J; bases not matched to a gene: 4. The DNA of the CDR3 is TGTGCCACCAGCCGGGACAGGGGACTTGGCTACACCTTC. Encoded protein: CATSRDRGLGYTF.

The CDR3 coding sequence is TGTGCCAGTAGTACCGAACAGGGGTTTCCTGGGGCCAACGTCCTGACTTTC. Protein: CASSTEQGFPGANVLTF. The genes are TRBV19 and TRBJ2-6; 7 nucleotides agree with TRBD1. Germline V gives CDR1 LNHDA, CDR2 SQIVND (reference sequence). The V segment lost 4 bases and the J segment 2 bases; nucleotides outside the gene matches: 8. This CDR3 contains 17 residues.

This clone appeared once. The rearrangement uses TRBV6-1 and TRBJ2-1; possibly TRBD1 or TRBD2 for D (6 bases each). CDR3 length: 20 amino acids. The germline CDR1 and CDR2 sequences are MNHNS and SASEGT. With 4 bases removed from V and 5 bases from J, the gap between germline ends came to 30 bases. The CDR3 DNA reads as TGTGCCAGCAGTGTCTGGGCCTCCGGGGGCTCTGCCTTGACAGACAATGAGCAGTTCTTC. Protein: CASSVWASGGSALTDNEQFF.

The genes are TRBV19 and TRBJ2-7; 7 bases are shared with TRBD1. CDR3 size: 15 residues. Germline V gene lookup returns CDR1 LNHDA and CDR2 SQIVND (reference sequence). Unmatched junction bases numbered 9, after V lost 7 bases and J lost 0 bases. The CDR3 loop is CASTKGAEISYEQYF. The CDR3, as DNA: TGTGCCAGTACTAAGGGGGCTGAGATCTCCTACGAGCAGTACTTC.

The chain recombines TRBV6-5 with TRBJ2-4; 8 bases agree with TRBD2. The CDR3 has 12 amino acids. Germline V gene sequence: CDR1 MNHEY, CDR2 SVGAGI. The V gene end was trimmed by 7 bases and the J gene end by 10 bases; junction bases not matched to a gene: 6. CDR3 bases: TGTGCCAGCACCAGCTCGGGGGGGATTCAGTACTTC. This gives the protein CASTSSGGIQYF.

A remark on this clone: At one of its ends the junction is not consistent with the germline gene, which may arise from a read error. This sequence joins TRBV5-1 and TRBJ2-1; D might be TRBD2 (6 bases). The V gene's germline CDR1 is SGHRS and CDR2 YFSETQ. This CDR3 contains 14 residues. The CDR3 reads CASSLGEDNNGQFF. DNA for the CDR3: TGCGCCAGCAGCTTGGGGGAGGATAACAATGGGCAGTTCTTC.

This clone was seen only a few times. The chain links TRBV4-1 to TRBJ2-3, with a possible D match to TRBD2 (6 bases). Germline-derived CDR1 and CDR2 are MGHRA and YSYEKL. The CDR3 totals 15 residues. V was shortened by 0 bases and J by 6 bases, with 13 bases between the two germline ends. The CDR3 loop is CASSQDRGFTDTQYF. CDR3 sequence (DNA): TGCGCCAGCAGCCAAGATCGGGGGTTCACGGATACGCAGTATTTT.

The CDR3 nucleotides read TGTGCCAGCAGTACCGTCGCTGCCAAAAACATTCAGTACTTC. Its protein is CASSTVAAKNIQYF. The rearrangement joins TRBV2 to TRBJ2-4; no firm D call. Per germline, CDR1 SNHLY and CDR2 FYNNEI. This CDR3 has 14 amino acids. V was shortened by 5 bases and J by 1 base, with 9 bases between the two germline ends.

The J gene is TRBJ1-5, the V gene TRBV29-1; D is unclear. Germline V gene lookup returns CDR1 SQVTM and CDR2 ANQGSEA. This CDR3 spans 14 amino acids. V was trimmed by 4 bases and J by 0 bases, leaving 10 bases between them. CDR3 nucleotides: TGCAGCGTTGTCCCCAGCTATAGCAATCAGCCCCAGCATTTT. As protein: CSVVPSYSNQPQHF. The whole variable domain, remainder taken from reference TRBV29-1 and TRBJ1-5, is SAVISQKPSRDICQRGTSLTIQCQVDSQVTMMFWYRQQPGQSLTLIATANQGSEATYESGFVIDKFPISRPNLTFSTLTVSNMSPEDSSIYLCSVVPSYSNQPQHFGDGTRLSIL.

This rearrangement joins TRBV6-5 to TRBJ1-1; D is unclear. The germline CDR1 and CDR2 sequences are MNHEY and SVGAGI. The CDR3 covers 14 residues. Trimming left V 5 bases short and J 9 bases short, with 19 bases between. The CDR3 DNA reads TGTGCCAGCAGTCCGTTGACTGATCGGAGGAAAGCTTTCTTT. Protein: CASSPLTDRRKAFF.